This TCR beta chain emerged from a study of blood T cells in healthy people across ages. A J-beta primer mix and a sample-barcoded 5' primer were used in a second PCR of roughly 6 to 11 cycles. Every cDNA molecule bore a tag from a template-switch adaptor containing 12 random nucleotides. A single record per CDR3 protein comes from TCRdb applying MiXCR to the 5' RACE reads. The profile shows some 1 million distinct CDR3 sequences, 40% to 50% of them singletons. CDR3 length: 13 residues. In germline, CDR1 is SGHRS, CDR2 YFSETQ. This clonotype has only a few counts. Each donor had roughly 10 milliliters of peripheral blood drawn. Every sample yielded at least 7 million isolated PBMCs. Every sample gave at least 5 micrograms of total RNA when it was extracted.

The specimen was blood. The clonotype comes from a woman aged 55-70 years in good health. The J gene is TRBJ2-5, the V gene TRBV5-1; D is unresolved. Near its end, the DNA agrees better with TRBJ2-7, so the J call may be wrong. This chain's CDR3 is CASSLDGNYEQYF. The DNA of the CDR3 is TGCGCCAGCAGCTTGGACGGAAACTACGAGCAGTACTTC.